This T cell receptor beta chain stems from a study of cytomegalovirus exposure and HLA in healthy donors. Findings of the study overall: Under in vitro conditions, three CMV-associated chains were confirmed as specific for CMV antigens.

The method was immunoSEQ multiplex PCR; TCRdb's version includes in-frame clones alone and lacks a portion of them. The sample has about 120,000 clones, about 84% seen once; the top ten hold nearly 5%. For this clone: Its target is not known.

Trimming cost V 5 bases and J 6 bases; bases outside gene matches: 8. The CDR3 covers 15 residues. Germline CDR1 reads MNHNS; CDR2 reads SASEGT. The J gene is TRBJ2-2, the V gene TRBV6-1; 8 nucleotides line up with TRBD1. Material for sequencing was PBMCs. This TCR was recovered from a man aged 18 to 29 in good health and CMV-seronegative. In DNA, the CDR3 is TGTGCCAGCAGTATACGGACAGGGCGGCCCGGGGAGCTGTTTTTT. Translation gives CASSIRTGRPGELFF.